These T cell receptor beta chains were read from a single sample in a study of T cells after yellow fever vaccination. TCRdb used MiXCR to reprocess the 5' RACE reads, holding one entry per CDR3 protein. The sample lists 50,000 or so distinct CDR3 sequences, approximately 6.9% occurring once. The sample was CD8+ T cells sorted from PBMCs, taken on the day of the first yellow fever vaccination. Receptors originate from a young man who received the YFV17D yellow fever vaccine. CDR3s include the opening cysteine and the closing phenylalanine or tryptophan. D genes are given only for firm matches. The listing skips clone size in some rows; elsewhere it reads once, few, many or a size class.

J,V,D,size,DNA,CDR3
TRBJ1-5,TRBV6-2/TRBV6-3,-,few,TGTGCCAGCAGCTCCGGGACAAGGGAGGTTCAGCCCCAGCATTTT,CASSSGTREVQPQHF
TRBJ2-1,TRBV7-6,-,few,TGTGCCAGCAGCTTAATTCGCGGTGAGCAGTTCTTC,CASSLIRGEQFF
TRBJ2-7,TRBV6-1,-,few,TGTGCCAGCAGTGAAGGCGGGGCGGCCTACGAGCAGTACTTC,CASSEGGAAYEQYF
TRBJ2-5,TRBV6-1,TRBD1,many,TGTGCCAGCAGTGAAGCGACAGGGGGCCAAGAGACCCAGTACTTC,CASSEATGGQETQYF
TRBJ2-1,TRBV7-6,-,few,TGTGCCAGCAGCTTAGAAACTAGCTGGCAGTTCTTC,CASSLETSWQFF
TRBJ1-4,TRBV4-3,-,many,TGCGCCAGCAGCCAAGATCCCGTTTTAGTTGAAAAACTGTTTTTT,CASSQDPVLVEKLFF
TRBJ2-1,TRBV19,TRBD2,many,TGTGCCAGTACTTGGACTAGCGGGGGCCCCGGTGAGCAGTTCTTC,CASTWTSGGPGEQFF
TRBJ2-1,TRBV7-8,TRBD2,few,TGTGCCAGCAGCTTAGAGATCGCGGGGGGGCTCAATGAGCAGTTCTTC,CASSLEIAGGLNEQFF
TRBJ2-1,TRBV25-1,TRBD1,many,TGTGCCAGCAGTGCAAACAGGGGCTCCTACAATGAGCAGTTCTTC,CASSANRGSYNEQFF
TRBJ2-1,TRBV3-1,-,-,TGTGCCACCTGCCAAGATTCGGGATCCTACAATGAGCAGTTCTTC,CATCQDSGSYNEQFF
TRBJ1-2,TRBV12-3/TRBV12-4,TRBD1,-,TGTGCCAGCACCCCGGGACAGACTAACTATGGCTACACCTTC,CASTPGQTNYGYTF
TRBJ2-5,TRBV9,-,-,TGTGCCAGCAGCGTAGATGGGGCCCGTTTTGAGACCCAGTACTTC,CASSVDGARFETQYF
TRBJ1-2,TRBV2,-,many,TGTGCCAGCAGTAGCACATCTAACTATGGCTACACCTTC,CASSSTSNYGYTF
TRBJ1-2,TRBV6-4,-,-,TGTGCCAGCAGTGAAAAACTAGAAGAGCACCCTAACTATGGCTACACCTTC,CASSEKLEEHPNYGYTF
TRBJ2-1,TRBV7-7,TRBD1,many,TGTGCCAGCAGCTCGGACAGGGTTAATGAGCAGTTCTTC,CASSSDRVNEQFF
TRBJ2-1,TRBV13,-,few,TGTGCCAGCAGCTCGGACGGCCAGCAGTTCTTC,CASSSDGQQFF
TRBJ2-6,TRBV6-1,-,few,TGTGCCAGCAGTGGGGTCGAAGCGCACGACCTCTCTGGGGCCAACGTCCTGACTTTC,CASSGVEAHDLSGANVLTF
TRBJ1-1,TRBV29-1,-,many,TGCAGCGACCAGGGTTATCGGAACACTGAAGCTTTCTTT,CSDQGYRNTEAFF
TRBJ2-2,TRBV5-8,TRBD2,-,TGTGCCAGCAGCTGGGGACTAGCGGGGGGGATCGGGGAGCTGTTTTTT,CASSWGLAGGIGELFF
TRBJ2-1,TRBV5-1,-,many,TGCGCCAGCAGCTTGCGACAGCCAGTTAATGAGCAGTTCTTC,CASSLRQPVNEQFF
TRBJ2-3,TRBV5-1,-,-,TGCGCCAGCAGCTCCTGGGGCGTCACAGATACGCAGTATTTT,CASSSWGVTDTQYF
TRBJ1-1,TRBV4-3,-,few,TGCGCCAGCAGCCAAGAGAGACAGTTGAACACTGAAGCTTTCTTT,CASSQERQLNTEAFF
TRBJ1-4,TRBV7-2,-,few,TGTGCCAGCAGCTTAGTCAGGGAAAAACTGTTTTTT,CASSLVREKLFF
TRBJ2-1,TRBV11-2,TRBD1,-,TGTGCCAGCAGCCACGGACAGGGGGCTGATGATTTGGGTGAGCAGTTCTTC,CASSHGQGADDLGEQFF
TRBJ2-1,TRBV4-3,-,-,TGCGCCAGCAGCTCCGGGGAGTACGATGAGCAGTTCTTC,CASSSGEYDEQFF
TRBJ2-3,TRBV5-1,TRBD1,many,TGCGCCAGCAGCTTGAAGAGGACAGGGGGCGGAGATACGCAGTATTTT,CASSLKRTGGGDTQYF
TRBJ2-5,TRBV20-1,-,few,TGCAGTGCCGACGGACAGTCCCAAGAGACCCAGTACTTC,CSADGQSQETQYF
TRBJ2-1,TRBV28,TRBD1,many,TGTGCCAGCAGTTCCCCACAGGGGCGTGAGCAGTTCTTC,CASSSPQGREQFF
TRBJ2-5,TRBV6-5,-,many,TGTGCCAGCAGTTACAGGGGAAGGGAGACCCAGTACTTC,CASSYRGRETQYF
TRBJ1-6,TRBV4-2,TRBD1,-,TGTGCCAGCAGCCAAGAGACAGGGGAATTGTATTCACCCCTCCACTTT,CASSQETGELYSPLHF
TRBJ2-1,TRBV10-3,-,few,TGTGCCATCAGTGAGGGGGACACCTACAATGAGCAGTTCTTC,CAISEGDTYNEQFF
TRBJ1-4,TRBV15,TRBD1,many,TGTGCCACCAGCAGGACAGGGGCTAATGAAAAACTGTTTTTT,CATSRTGANEKLFF
TRBJ1-2,TRBV20-1,-,many,TGCAGTGCTAGAGATCCGGACAACAGGCACTATGGCTACACCTTC,CSARDPDNRHYGYTF
TRBJ2-1,TRBV7-6,TRBD2,few,TGTGCCAGCAGCTCTAGCGGGGGGGCGGATGAGCAGTTCTTC,CASSSSGGADEQFF
TRBJ2-2,TRBV4-1,-,many,TGCGCCAGCAGCCAGTCTGCCATGGGCACCGGGGAGCTGTTTTTT,CASSQSAMGTGELFF
TRBJ2-3,TRBV7-2,TRBD2,many,TGTGCCAGCAGCTCCTTAGCGGGGGGGCCAGATACGCAGTATTTT,CASSSLAGGPDTQYF
TRBJ2-1,TRBV28,-,many,TGTGCCAGCAGCCGGAATGAGCAGTTCTTC,CASSRNEQFF
TRBJ1-5,TRBV6-2/TRBV6-3,TRBD1,-,TGTGCCAGCAGTTACTCGGACAGGGGAATTCAGCCCCAGCATTTT,CASSYSDRGIQPQHF
TRBJ2-5,TRBV4-1,TRBD2,many,TGCGCCAGCAGCCAGAGAGATAGCGGGGGGGCTGGTGAGACCCAGTACTTC,CASSQRDSGGAGETQYF
TRBJ2-2,TRBV4-1,-,-,TGCGCCAGCAGCCACGGACAGAGTAACACCGGGGAGCTGTTTTTT,CASSHGQSNTGELFF
TRBJ2-2,TRBV28,TRBD1,many,TGTGCCAGCAGTCACCGGGACAGGGAGAACACCGGGGAGCTGTTTTTT,CASSHRDRENTGELFF
TRBJ1-1,TRBV6-1,-,many,TGTGCCAGCAGTGGCAATTTAAACACTGAAGCTTTCTTT,CASSGNLNTEAFF
TRBJ2-2,TRBV27,-,-,TGTGCCAGCCGGAGCCGACGCGGGGAAGGCACCGGGGAGCTGTTTTTT,CASRSRRGEGTGELFF
TRBJ2-7,TRBV29-1,-,many,TGCAGCGTTGAATCCCCAGGGGAAAGCTACGAGCAGTACTTC,CSVESPGESYEQYF